This T cell receptor beta chain was identified during a study of T-cell reconstitution after alpha-beta-depleted transplantation in children. General study results and limits: The authors attributed T-cell counts and diversity one year after transplant mostly to newly produced T cells.

Unique molecular identifiers were used to barcode this TCRbeta library. Each CDR3 protein is one row after TCRdb ran MiXCR on the PCR reads. Of around 250,000 distinct CDR3 sequences listed, about 23% are singletons. This clonotype was seen at least ten times. Antigen: not known. Germline assignment: CDR1 MNHNS and CDR2 SASEGT. CDR3 size: 16 residues. The ends lost 1 base at V and 6 bases at J; junction bases unmatched: 5. The rearrangement joins TRBV6-1 to TRBJ2-1; 11 bases are a match to TRBD1. The input for sequencing was PBMCs, taken before TCRalphabeta/CD19-depleted stem cell transplant. This sequence originates from a girl aged 2 to 9 with Fanconi anemia, due to receive a stem cell transplant. DNA for the CDR3: TGTGCCAGCAGTGAAGATTCCGGGACAGGGGGCAATGAGCAGTTCTTC. Translating it yields CASSEDSGTGGNEQFF.